What follows are 22 T cell receptor beta chains derived from one specimen sequenced in a study of CD8 T cells in ankylosing spondylitis. TCRdb ran MiXCR on the 5' RACE reads and lists one entry per CDR3 protein. Of 200,000 to 300,000 distinct CDR3 sequences in the sample, approximately 10% were seen once. The sequenced material came from blood, either unsorted or a sorted T cell fraction (not recorded which). These receptor sequences come from a male donor with ankylosing spondylitis or in good health (not recorded which).

There are a few counts of this clonotype. This sequence joins TRBV7-9 and TRBJ2-4; 10 bases are shared with TRBD1. Looked up from germline, CDR1 is SEHNR and CDR2 is FQNEAQ (reference sequence). The CDR3 totals 17 residues. Trimming removed 4 bases from V and 1 base from J; junction bases left unmatched: 7. CDR3 DNA sequence: TGTGCCAGCAGCTCGACAGGGGGCTATCACGCCAAAAACATTCAGTACTTC. Amino acids: CASSSTGGYHAKNIQYF.

This chain uses TRBV30 with TRBJ1-2, with a tentative D call TRBD1 (5 bases). The CDR3 consists of 14 residues. From germline, CDR1 is GTSNPN and CDR2 SVGIG (reference sequence). V gave up 5 bases and J gave up 4 bases, with 17 bases separating them. The CDR3 coding sequence is TGTGCCTGGTCCCGCGCGGGGGATAGCTATGGCTACACCTTC. Translating it yields CAWSRAGDSYGYTF.

This clonotype has at least ten counts. The chain links TRBV7-8 to TRBJ2-7, with 7 bases lining up with TRBD1. The CDR3 consists of 15 residues. Unmatched junction bases numbered 13, after V lost 4 bases and J lost 7 bases. Germline assignment: CDR1 SGHVS and CDR2 FQNEAQ. The CDR3 loop reads CASSSRQGPAMEQYF. The DNA for the CDR3 is TGTGCCAGCAGCTCCCGACAGGGCCCGGCTATGGAGCAGTACTTC.

The chain has TRBV6-1 and TRBJ1-5, with 7 bases matching TRBD1. The V segment lost 4 bases and the J segment 4 bases; nucleotides outside the gene matches: 7. The CDR3 length is 15 residues. Germline CDR1 MNHNS, CDR2 SASEGT. This CDR3 reads CASSVETGRNQPQHF. The CDR3 DNA sequence: TGTGCCAGCAGTGTAGAGACAGGGAGAAATCAGCCCCAGCATTTT.

This clonotype has a count of ten or more. J is TRBJ2-3 and V is TRBV5-1; the match to TRBD2 covers 7 bases. The CDR3 has 16 residues. The V gene's germline CDR1 is SGHRS and CDR2 YFSETQ. With V trimmed by 2 bases and J by 3 bases, 9 bases remained unmatched. CDR3 loop: CASSFATGGGTDTQYF. CDR3 sequence (DNA): TGCGCCAGCAGCTTCGCAACGGGAGGAGGGACAGATACGCAGTATTTT. The whole variable domain, remainder taken from reference TRBV5-1 and TRBJ2-3, is KAGVTQTPRYLIKTRGQQVTLSCSPISGHRSVSWYQQTPGQGLQFLFEYFSETQRNKGNFPGRFSGRQFSNSRSEMNVSTLELGDSALYLCASSFATGGGTDTQYFGPGTRLTVL.

This clonotype occurred a few times. The chain carries TRBV6-5 and TRBJ2-7, with D perhaps matching TRBD1 (6 bases). Germline V gene sequence: CDR1 MNHEY, CDR2 SVGAGI. Trimming took 4 bases from V and 1 from J, leaving 11 bases between them. The length of the CDR3 is 14 residues. CDR3 loop: CASSFYRESYEQYF. Here the CDR3 DNA reads TGTGCCAGCAGTTTTTACAGGGAATCCTACGAGCAGTACTTC.

This clonotype was picked up many times. The V gene is TRBV12-5, the J gene TRBJ2-7, with 9 bases matching TRBD1. CDR1 is LGHNT and CDR2 is FRNRAP in the germline V gene. V trimming: 6 bases; J trimming: 13 bases; junction bases outside the gene matches: 10. This CDR3 is 12 amino acids long. The CDR3 region is CASGTGQGLSYF. DNA for the CDR3: TGTGCTAGTGGCACGGGACAGGGCCTTTCCTACTTC.

This clonotype has ten or more counts. The V call is TRBV12-3 or TRBV12-4, the J call TRBJ1-1; D ambiguous. CDR3 length equals 13 residues. V was shortened by 3 bases and J by 4 bases, with 9 bases between the two germline ends. CDR3 sequence reads: CASSLSPGTEAFF. The CDR3 DNA reads as TGTGCCAGCAGTTTGAGTCCGGGCACTGAAGCTTTCTTT.

J is TRBJ2-6 and V is TRBV10-3, with a tentative D call TRBD2 (5 bases). The CDR3 has 16 amino acids. Germline assignment: CDR1 ENHRY and CDR2 SYGVKD. Trimming removed 0 bases at V and 0 bases at J, with 6 bases between. The CDR3, as DNA: TGTGCCATCAGTGAGTCCGGGGTCTCTGGGGCCAACGTCCTGACTTTC. Its protein is CAISESGVSGANVLTF.

This clonotype has a count of ten or more. This chain joins TRBV20-1 and TRBJ1-1; D uncertain. Germline CDR1 reads DFQATT; CDR2 reads SNEGSKA (reference sequence). There are 14 residues in the CDR3. V lost 0 bases to trimming and J lost 0 bases, with 8 bases between them. The CDR3 protein is CSARENGMNTEAFF. Here the CDR3 DNA reads TGCAGTGCTAGAGAAAACGGCATGAACACTGAAGCTTTCTTT.

Ten or more counts support this clonotype. DNA of the CDR3: TGTGCCAGCAGCTTTCGAAGACTAGCGGGTAGCTCCTACGAGCAGTACTTC. The encoded protein is CASSFRRLAGSSYEQYF. V is TRBV7-9 and J is TRBJ2-7, with 10 bases matching TRBD2. Germline CDR1 and CDR2: SEHNR and FQNEAQ (reference sequence). CDR3 length: 17 amino acids. Germline trimming cut 3 bases from V and 0 bases from J; bases unmatched to any gene: 8.

The chain combines TRBV19 with TRBJ1-1; 10 positions agree with TRBD1. This CDR3 comprises 17 residues. Germline CDR1 and CDR2: LNHDA and SQIVND (reference sequence). V dropped 7 bases and J dropped 7; count of bases not matched to a gene: 18. The CDR3: CASTHPRDRGRRGEAFF. In DNA form, the CDR3 reads TGTGCCAGTACCCATCCCCGGGACAGGGGAAGGAGAGGTGAAGCTTTCTTT.

At least ten counts were recorded for this clonotype. The chain recombines TRBV6-1 with TRBJ1-2; no firm D call. The CDR3 extends over 14 amino acids. CDR1 MNHNS and CDR2 SASEGT come from the germline V gene. V was clipped by 6 bases and J by 4 bases, with 15 bases between them. CDR3 sequence: CASSSSTEGYGYTF. CDR3 sequence (DNA): TGTGCCAGCAGCTCCAGTACCGAGGGCTATGGCTACACCTTC.

The rearrangement links TRBV21-1 to TRBJ2-2; the DNA was not compared with TRBD2, the D call given in the table. TRBV21-1 is a pseudogene. The CDR3 loop spans 20 amino acids. CDR3 amino acids: CASSKRGGLAGGPSAGELFF. In DNA, the CDR3 is TGTGCCAGCAGCAAAAGAGGCGGGCTAGCGGGGGGGCCTAGCGCCGGGGAGCTGTTTTTT.

On this clonotype itself: A much larger clone is a single base away; this may be a read error. The V call is TRBV5-1, the J call TRBJ2-6; 10 bases fit TRBD2. Looked up from germline, CDR1 is SGHRS and CDR2 is YFSETQ. The CDR3 is 18 residues long. CDR3: CASSRFGLADSGTNVLTF. The CDR3 DNA reads TGCGCCAGCAGTCGCTTCGGACTAGCGGACTCTGGGACCAACGTCCTGACTTTC.

This clonotype occurred a few times. The chain recombines TRBV6-2 or TRBV6-3 with TRBJ2-5, with 8 bases that match TRBD2. V shed 6 bases, J shed 4 bases, and the junction held 7 bases outside the gene matches. CDR3 length: 14 residues. From germline, CDR1 is MNHEY and CDR2 SVGEGT. For the CDR3, the DNA is TGTGCCAGCAGAGTTAGCGGGGCTGGAGAGACCCAGTACTTC. It yields the protein CASRVSGAGETQYF.

The rearrangement joins TRBV7-8 to TRBJ1-2; no clear D. The germline gives CDR1 SGHVS, CDR2 FQNEAQ. The CDR3 is made up of 12 amino acids. Trimming stripped 8 bases from V and 4 bases from J, with 11 bases between. CDR3 bases: TGTGCCAGCGAGCAAGAGTCCTATGGCTACACCTTC. Protein: CASEQESYGYTF.

The table lists this clonotype with many counts. The chain links TRBV7-2 to TRBJ2-7, with 10 bases aligning to TRBD2. The trim removed 3 bases at V and 0 bases at J, leaving 8 bases unmatched. The CDR3 length is 17 residues. The germline V gene has CDR1 SGHTA and CDR2 FQGNSA. The CDR3: CASSFGLAVKSSYEQYF. CDR3 DNA: TGTGCCAGCAGCTTCGGACTAGCGGTTAAGAGCTCCTACGAGCAGTACTTC.

This clonotype was seen at least ten times. This chain joins TRBV20-1 and TRBJ1-5; the D gene is possibly TRBD1 (5 bases). The V and J ends lost 0 bases and 4 bases respectively, with 19 bases between them. The CDR3 contains 17 residues. Per germline, CDR1 DFQATT and CDR2 SNEGSKA (reference sequence). CDR3 nucleotide sequence: TGCAGTGCTAGAGATAGGGCAGGGAGAGTTCTTAATCAGCCCCAGCATTTT. It is translated as CSARDRAGRVLNQPQHF.

In this sample, this clonotype turned up many times. The chain carries TRBV30 and TRBJ1-5; D is undetermined. The CDR3 runs to 15 residues. Germline CDR1 GTSNPN, CDR2 SVGIG (reference sequence). V was pared by 0 bases and J by 5 bases, with 14 bases between. The CDR3 region has the DNA TGTGCCTGGAGTGTACATCCGTTCCGCCATCAGCCCCAGCATTTT. Protein product: CAWSVHPFRHQPQHF.

This clonotype was observed many times. This rearrangement joins TRBV7-8 to TRBJ2-1; 15 bases line up with TRBD2. The germline V gene has CDR1 SGHVS and CDR2 FQNEAQ. This CDR3 spans 16 amino acids. The V and J ends lost 5 bases and 4 bases, in that order; junction bases with no gene match: 3. DNA of the CDR3: TGTGCCAGCAGCGGGGGACTAGCGGGAGGATACAATGAGCAGTTCTTC. This codes for CASSGGLAGGYNEQFF.

This clonotype was found many times. The rearrangement uses TRBV12-3 or TRBV12-4 and TRBJ2-5; the D gene could be TRBD1 or TRBD2 (5 bases each). Deletions cut 6 bases from V and 0 bases from J, with 11 bases between. The CDR3 sequence is 14 residues long. The CDR3 loop is CASSPGRHQETQYF. CDR3 DNA: TGTGCCAGCAGCCCGGGACGTCACCAAGAGACCCAGTACTTC.